One and the same sample provided the 21 T cell receptor beta chains below, sequenced in a study of T cells in Graves' hyperthyroidism and ophthalmopathy. The TCR beta CDR3 regions underwent amplification using RNA transcripts as the source. HTBI primers were used for first-round RT-PCR of the TCR CDR3. TCRdb processed the multiplex PCR reads anew with MiXCR; each CDR3 protein has one entry. The sample has around 520,000 distinct CDR3 sequences, about an eighth seen once. Sequenced: blood. Receptors originate from a woman between 18 and 29 years old with Graves' hyperthyroidism.

This clonotype was counted at least ten times. V usage is TRBV7-9 and J usage is TRBJ1-3, with D perhaps TRBD1 (5 bases). Germline V gives CDR1 SEHNR, CDR2 FQNEAQ (reference sequence). The ends were cut back, 3 bases at V and 0 bases at J, with 6 bases in the middle. The CDR3 spans 14 residues. Here the CDR3 DNA reads TGTGCCAGCAGCTTCCAGGGCTCTGGAAACACCATATATTTT. Encoded protein: CASSFQGSGNTIYF.

At least ten counts were recorded for this clonotype. This chain connects TRBV12-3 or TRBV12-4 to TRBJ2-1; 11 bases map to TRBD2. There are 17 residues in the CDR3. The J segment lost 4 bases and the V segment lost 5 bases, leaving 10 bases of the junction unmatched. The CDR3 sequence: CASSLTRGTSGYNEQFF. DNA of the CDR3: TGTGCCAGCAGTCTCACCCGGGGGACTAGCGGTTACAATGAGCAGTTCTTC.

This clonotype was recorded at least ten times. This chain connects TRBV6-5 to TRBJ2-2, with 11 bases that match TRBD2. There are 19 residues in the CDR3. In germline, CDR1 is MNHEY, CDR2 SVGAGI. Unmatched junction bases numbered 10, after V lost 4 bases and J lost 0 bases. The CDR3 reads CASSSSLAGVGTNTGELFF. The CDR3 coding sequence is TGTGCCAGCAGTTCCTCACTAGCGGGAGTTGGGACGAACACCGGGGAGCTGTTTTTT.

The sample holds many counts of this clonotype. This chain uses TRBV12-3 or TRBV12-4 with TRBJ2-7, with 7 bases lining up with TRBD1. The CDR3 is 13 residues long. J was trimmed by 7 bases and V by 4 bases; bases with no gene match: 7. The CDR3 reads CASSYDRVQEQYF. In nucleotides, the CDR3 is TGTGCCAGCAGTTACGACAGGGTCCAGGAGCAGTACTTC.

At least ten counts were recorded for this clonotype. The V and J genes are TRBV7-9 and TRBJ1-1, with TRBD1 matching over 7 bases. Per germline, CDR1 SEHNR and CDR2 FQNEAQ (reference sequence). CDR3 length equals 13 residues. Trimming cost V 6 bases and J 5 bases; bases outside gene matches: 6. The CDR3 sequence: CASRPKTGTEAFF. The CDR3 nucleotides are TGTGCCAGCAGACCTAAGACAGGGACTGAAGCTTTCTTT.

This clonotype was seen at least ten times. V usage is TRBV2 and J usage is TRBJ2-7; 9 nucleotides match TRBD2. The CDR3 length is 14 residues. CDR1 and CDR2 (germline): SNHLY, FYNNEI. After removal of 8 bases from V and 6 bases from J, the junction contained 11 bases not matched to a gene. The CDR3 is CASESGLARGEQYF. CDR3 bases: TGTGCCAGCGAGTCCGGACTAGCGCGCGGCGAGCAGTACTTC.

This clonotype was seen a handful of times. J is TRBJ2-1 and V is TRBV19, with 9 bases identical to TRBD2. V dropped 6 bases and J dropped 6; count of bases not matched to a gene: 3. The germline gives CDR1 LNHDA, CDR2 SQIVND (reference sequence). The length of the CDR3 is 13 residues. CDR3 in amino acids: CASRGTSINEQFF. The CDR3 DNA reads as TGTGCCAGTAGAGGGACTAGCATCAATGAGCAGTTCTTC.

This clonotype was detected ten times or more. CDR3 in amino acids: CASSPSGSYNEQFF. The CDR3 region has the DNA TGTGCCAGCAGTCCTAGCGGGAGCTACAATGAGCAGTTCTTC. The chain is built from TRBV27 and TRBJ2-1; 10 nucleotides align to TRBD2. From germline, CDR1 is MNHEY and CDR2 SMNVEV (reference sequence). The CDR3 consists of 14 residues. After removal of 5 bases from V and 3 bases from J, the junction contained 1 base not matched to a gene.

This clonotype was counted at least ten times. The gene calls are TRBV27 and TRBJ1-1, with D perhaps TRBD1 (6 bases). Germline V gene sequence: CDR1 MNHEY, CDR2 SMNVEV (reference sequence). The CDR3 has 15 residues. V gave up 4 bases and J gave up 2 bases, with 14 bases separating them. The CDR3 bases are TGTGCCAGCAGTTCCATAGACAGGATCAACACTGAAGCTTTCTTT. Translation: CASSSIDRINTEAFF.

This clonotype was counted a single time. Here the CDR3 reads CASSYLQGAGNTIYF. As DNA, the CDR3 is TGTGCCAGCAGTTATCTCCAGGGAGCTGGAAACACCATATATTTT. The chain combines TRBV6-2 or TRBV6-3 with TRBJ1-3; weak D call: TRBD1 (5 bases). CDR3 length: 15 amino acids. Germline assignment: CDR1 MNHEY and CDR2 SVGEGT. The V end was cut by 3 bases, the J end by 2 bases, with 11 bases between.

This clonotype has ten or more counts. This rearrangement joins TRBV19 to TRBJ1-5, with 9 bases matching TRBD1. V lost 3 bases to trimming and J lost 2 bases; unmatched junction nucleotides: 8. CDR3 length: 17 residues. From germline, CDR1 is LNHDA and CDR2 SQIVND (reference sequence). The CDR3 DNA reads TGTGCCAGTAGTATGAGGAGGACAGGGGCTGGCAATCAGCCCCAGCATTTT. Encoded protein: CASSMRRTGAGNQPQHF.

This clonotype was picked up a small number of times. The rearrangement joins TRBV3-1 to TRBJ2-3; 7 positions match TRBD2. The trim removed 4 bases at V and 4 bases at J, leaving 2 bases unmatched. There are 13 residues in the CDR3. CDR1 and CDR2 from the germline V gene are LGHDT and YNNKEL (reference sequence). CDR3 DNA: TGTGCCAGCAGCCCGACTAGCTCAGATACGCAGTATTTT. Translation: CASSPTSSDTQYF.

This clonotype has at least ten counts. This chain uses TRBV12-3 or TRBV12-4 with TRBJ2-7; 7 bases map to TRBD1. V gave up 3 bases and J gave up 0 bases; unmatched junction bases: 5. This CDR3 is built from 15 residues. The CDR3 protein is CASSLGKGASYEQYF. The CDR3 DNA sequence: TGTGCCAGCAGTTTGGGGAAGGGGGCCTCCTACGAGCAGTACTTC.

This clonotype was recorded a few times. V and J are TRBV19 and TRBJ2-6; D unresolved. Germline CDR1 LNHDA, CDR2 SQIVND (reference sequence). The V end lost 8 bases, the J end lost 0 bases, and 17 bases lay between the germline ends. This CDR3 comprises 17 residues. The CDR3, as DNA: TGTGCCAGTGGCACATCTGAGGCCAGCTCTGGGGCCAACGTCCTGACTTTC. It codes for CASGTSEASSGANVLTF.

This clonotype has at least ten counts. The V call is TRBV6-2 or TRBV6-3, the J call TRBJ2-3, with TRBD2 identical over 11 bases. The CDR3 spans 16 residues. V trimming: 5 bases; J trimming: 2 bases; junction bases outside the gene matches: 6. The V gene's germline CDR1 is MNHEY and CDR2 SVGEGT. The CDR3 spells CASSGGTSGYTDTQYF. DNA of the CDR3: TGTGCCAGCAGTGGGGGGACTAGCGGTTACACAGATACGCAGTATTTT.

This clonotype came up many times. The rearrangement links TRBV5-6 to TRBJ2-7; tentative D call: TRBD1 (5 bases). The CDR3 is made up of 13 amino acids. Trimming removed 4 bases from V and 0 bases from J, with 8 bases in between. In germline, CDR1 is SGHDT, CDR2 YYEEEE. DNA of the CDR3: TGTGCCAGCAGCCACAGGCTCTCCTACGAGCAGTACGTC. Its protein product is CASSHRLSYEQYV.

This clonotype showed up many times. J is TRBJ1-1 and V is TRBV30; D may be TRBD1 (6 bases). CDR1 is GTSNPN, CDR2 SVGIG, per germline (reference sequence). The CDR3 has 13 amino acids. V was pared by 2 bases and J by 3 bases, with 10 bases between. The CDR3: CAWSRRQDTEAFF. The CDR3 nucleotides read TGTGCCTGGAGTCGGAGACAGGACACTGAAGCTTTCTTT.

This clonotype was seen a handful of times. The chain employs TRBV18 and TRBJ2-7; D tentatively reads TRBD1 or TRBD2 (6 bases each). The germline gives CDR1 KGHSH, CDR2 LQKENI. The CDR3 length is 13 residues. Trimming left V 6 bases short and J 2 bases short, with 11 bases between. The CDR3 loop reads CASSQGRTYEQYF. Written as DNA, the CDR3 is TGTGCCAGCTCTCAGGGGAGGACCTACGAGCAGTACTTC.

J is TRBJ2-3 and V is TRBV29-1, with TRBD2 as a possible D gene (5 bases). The V gene's germline CDR1 is SQVTM and CDR2 ANQGSEA. Trimming cost V 4 bases and J 3 bases, with 17 bases left between them. The CDR3 runs 15 residues. The CDR3 loop reads CSVVHSRRPTDTQYF. The CDR3 nucleotides read TGCAGCGTTGTCCATAGCAGGAGGCCTACAGATACGCAGTATTTT.

V usage is TRBV29-1 and J usage is TRBJ2-1; D ambiguous. The tail of the sequence fits TRBJ2-7 better, so the J call may be wrong. CDR1 and CDR2 from the germline V gene are SQVTM and ANQGSEA. The CDR3 has 13 amino acids. CDR3: CSVGRSSYNEQYV. The CDR3 bases are TGCAGCGTTGGACGTAGCTCCTACAATGAGCAGTACGTC.

The chain combines TRBV12-3 or TRBV12-4 with TRBJ1-1; 9 nucleotides match TRBD1. The CDR3 is 13 residues long. V shed 6 bases and J 6 bases; nucleotides not matched to a gene: 5. The CDR3 sequence: CASSHGQGSEAFF. CDR3 nucleotides: TGTGCCAGCAGCCACGGACAGGGGTCTGAAGCTTTCTTT.